This paragraph covers one T cell receptor (beta chain) sequence. The sample belongs to a study of cytomegalovirus exposure and HLA in healthy donors. Study details: A data release that came early held 80 million to 95 million unique TCRs from HLA-typed donors.

Primers for the PCR totalled 60 Vbeta and 13 Jbeta. Assay: immunoSEQ multiplex PCR; the TCRdb copy retains only in-frame clones and omits some. The sample contains some 190,000 clones, roughly 81% of which appear only once. The sequence was obtained from a woman under 40 in good health and CMV-seropositive. Material for sequencing was PBMCs.

The CDR3 sequence is CASTPKGGDQPQHF. CDR3 nucleotides: TGTGCCAGCACCCCAAAAGGAGGGGACCAGCCCCAGCATTTT. The rearrangement uses TRBV27 and TRBJ1-5; a weak D match, TRBD1 (5 bases). The ends were cut back, 7 bases at V and 7 bases at J, with 17 bases in the middle. Germline V gives CDR1 MNHEY, CDR2 SMNVEV (reference sequence). CDR3 length: 14 residues.